This T cell receptor (beta chain) was sequenced during a study of cytomegalovirus exposure and HLA in healthy donors (TCRdb year 2017). For context, the study as a whole: The 500 to 700 repertoires of the first cohort and the approximately 130 validation repertoires were produced on the same platform, according to a later analysis. The study aimed to test whether signatures of past pathogen exposure could be identified by cataloging public T cell receptors. In addition to the first cohort of around 670 subjects, a separate validation cohort of approximately 120 different subjects was used. To predict cytomegalovirus infection status, the study brought together high-throughput TCR immunosequencing, statistical association of individual TCRs with disease status, and machine learning.

The donors were included in the validation cohort of approximately 120 subjects, a group kept apart from the roughly 670-subject first cohort. A note on this clone: Its antigen remains unidentified. Per-nucleotide qualities are absent, and no much larger clonotype sits a single base away.

The CDR3 runs 12 amino acids, cysteine and phenylalanine included. Just CDR3 DNA is preserved here, 36 bases in frame from base 1. Deletion took 5 bases off V and 4 bases off J, with a span of 8 bases between the germline ends. CDR1 and CDR2 were assigned from the germline V gene (reference sequence) as MNHNY and SVGAGI. Beyond this particular receptor, the publication reports: In vitro tests confirmed that a few of the cytomegalovirus-associated TCR beta chains recognize cytomegalovirus antigens. The classifier was reported to diagnose cytomegalovirus status with high specificity and sensitivity in both the original cohort and the validation cohort. In the study, approximately 160 TCR beta chains were listed as associated with cytomegalovirus. While some public TCRs were present in many individuals, most TCR sequences turned up only very rarely across donors. Of the cluster scores, around 95% were above 0 in a later analysis, which found that TCRs clustered in the first cohort also tended to co-occur in the roughly 130 validation repertoires. The authors suggested that the approach could potentially be extended to other disease states and immunological phenotypes. All 120 or so repertoires were used to score co-occurrence in the validation cohort in a later analysis, because that analysis had no HLA typing for the cohort.

The protocol used for the library was the immunoSEQ multiplex PCR assay. The original pipeline was this. A statistical classification framework was built to diagnose cytomegalovirus status from the catalog of TCR beta chain sequences. TCRdb holds this immuneACCESS table with in-frame rearrangements only. Some clones are missing; in checked studies, unresolved V genes explain under half, and the rest has no known cause. That table is the source of V, J and clone size, and D and trimming were worked out from the DNA. A total of about 160,000 clones appear in this sample, 86% of them only once. 2% to 2.5% of the sample comes from the top ten.

Sequencing input: PBMCs. The TCR was taken from a young woman in good health and CMV-seronegative. Recombination joined TRBV6-6 with TRBJ1-2; confidence is insufficient to name the D gene. CDR3 reads: CASSHSVYGYTF. The DNA is as follows: TGTGCCAGCAGTCATTCGGTCTATGGCTACACCTTC.